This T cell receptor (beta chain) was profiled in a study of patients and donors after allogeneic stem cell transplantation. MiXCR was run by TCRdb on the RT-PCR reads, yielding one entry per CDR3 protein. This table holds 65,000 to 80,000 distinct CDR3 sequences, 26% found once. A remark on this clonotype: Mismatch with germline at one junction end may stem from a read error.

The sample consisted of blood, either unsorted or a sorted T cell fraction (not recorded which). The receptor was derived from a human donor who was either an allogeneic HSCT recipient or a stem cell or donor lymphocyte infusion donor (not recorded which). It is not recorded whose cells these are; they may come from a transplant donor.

This CDR3 reads CASWPDYRAISSPF. CDR3 DNA sequence: TGTGCCAGCTGGCCCGATTATAGAGCGATATCCTCTCCATTC. The gene calls are TRBV2 and TRBJ1-2; D gene ambiguous. Germline assignment: CDR1 SNHLY and CDR2 FYNNEI. The CDR3 is 14 amino acids. The full variable domain, completed using reference TRBV2 and TRBJ1-2, is EPEVTQTPSHQVTQMGQEVILRCVPISNHLYFYWYRQILGQKVEFLVSFYNNEISEKSEIFDDQFSVERPDGSNFTLKIRSTKLEDSAMYFCASWPDYRAISSPFGSGTRLTVV.